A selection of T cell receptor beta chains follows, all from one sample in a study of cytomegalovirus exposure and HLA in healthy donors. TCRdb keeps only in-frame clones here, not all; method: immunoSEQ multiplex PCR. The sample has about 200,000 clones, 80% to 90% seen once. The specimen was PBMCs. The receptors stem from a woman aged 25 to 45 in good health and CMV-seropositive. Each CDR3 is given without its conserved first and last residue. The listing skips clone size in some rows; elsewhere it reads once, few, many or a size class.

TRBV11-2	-	ASSLVAAGKNIQY
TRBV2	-	ASSPRLAGGETQY
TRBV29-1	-	SVLGQLGTGELF
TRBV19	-	ASSGGTGVGEQF
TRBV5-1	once	ASSDSSEQY
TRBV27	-	ASSRRGGTGELF
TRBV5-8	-	ASSTAIIAF
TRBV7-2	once	ASSFGHTAEQY
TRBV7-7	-	ASSLTGGRETQY
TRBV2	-	ASRGRDRTAFQPQH
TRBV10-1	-	ASSGNRNTEAF
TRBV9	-	ASSPAGGRETQY
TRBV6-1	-	ASSEPRKTLWNEQF
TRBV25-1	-	ASSDGTSTDTQY
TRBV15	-	ATSRGDTFTLNTEAF
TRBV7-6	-	ASSDEAPGDLSYEQY
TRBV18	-	ASSLSRERDEQF
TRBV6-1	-	ASSEEPGGPDTQY
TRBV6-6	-	ASSRDRSSPQPQH
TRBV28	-	ASGATGTYEQY
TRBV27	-	ASSMNFKVGEYEQY
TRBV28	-	ASSRTGEREKLF
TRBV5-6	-	ASSLGGRGSYEQY
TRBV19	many	ASSTTGGDGYT
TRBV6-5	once	ASSYSAGSGNTIY
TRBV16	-	ASSQSHLHEQF
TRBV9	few	ASSGNRGPQPQH
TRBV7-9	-	ASSSEPVNTEAF
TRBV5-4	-	ASSSDRSYEQY
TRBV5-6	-	ASSKDRDNGYT
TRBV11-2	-	ASAFRGQGNYGYT
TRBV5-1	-	ASSPGQSYEQY
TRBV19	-	ASSTGVGTQY
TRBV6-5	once	ASSYSIGGVTDTQY
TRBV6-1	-	ASSLAGRDEQY
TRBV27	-	ASSSQLSYTGLGEKLF
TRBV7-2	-	ASSPDDGVNGYT
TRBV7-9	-	ASSFTGTGEDTQY
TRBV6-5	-	ASSAGSLRSEQF
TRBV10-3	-	AVSGRVGNEQF
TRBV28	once	ASSLPQGSNQPQH
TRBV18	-	ASSFTGWNQPQH